Listed here are 19 T cell receptor beta chains from one sample, sequenced in a study of T cell responses to AZD1222 COVID-19 vaccine (dated by TCRdb to the early 2020s). The time point label, read with the paper, signifies: baseline before first vaccination. Libraries were built with the immunoSEQ multiplex PCR assay. Imported from immuneACCESS, the table was reduced by TCRdb to in-frame sequences with V and J called. These copies leave out some clones; in studies compared against another copy, an unresolved V gene accounts for under half, and the cause of the remainder is not known. In this sample the table shows more than 80,000 clones, approximately 91% of which occur a single time. The top ten clones comprise under 7% of the sample. This material consisted of peripheral blood, taken on day 0 of AZD1222 vaccination. The origin of the receptors is an adult in good health.

The rearrangement links TRBV7-3 to TRBJ1-2; D remains ambiguous. V lost 5 bases and J 6 bases, leaving 19 bases between the germline ends. The CDR3 length is 15 residues. The germline V gene has CDR1 SGHTA and CDR2 FQGTGA. The DNA for the CDR3 is TGTGCCAGCAGCCCCCCGGGGATTGGGGTCGATGGCTACACCTTC. Its translation is CASSPPGIGVDGYTF.

This clone showed up just once. The chain employs TRBV7-2 and TRBJ1-5; TRBD1 aligns across 8 bases. J gave up 3 bases and V 4 bases, and 5 bases lay outside the gene matches. CDR1 and CDR2 (germline): SGHTA, FQGNSA. The CDR3 length is 15 residues. CDR3 in DNA: TGTGCCAGCAGCTCGAGACAGGGGAACAATCAGCCCCAGCATTTT. This translates into CASSSRQGNNQPQHF.

The chain links TRBV5-8 to TRBJ2-3, with D hard to call. V was cut by 0 bases and J by 3 bases, with 11 bases left in between. The germline CDR1 and CDR2 sequences are SGHTS and YDEGEE. The CDR3 extends over 15 amino acids. The CDR3 spells CASSLGIAQTDTQYF. The CDR3 bases are TGTGCCAGCAGCTTGGGTATAGCACAAACAGATACGCAGTATTTT.

The chain joins TRBV6-5 to TRBJ1-5; 7 bases agree with TRBD1. Germline-derived CDR1 and CDR2 are MNHEY and SVGAGI. V shed 5 bases and J 0 bases; nucleotides not matched to a gene: 4. The CDR3 spans 15 residues. The CDR3, as DNA: TGTGCCAGCAGTCACGCAGGGGGTAGCAATCAGCCCCAGCATTTT. Translating gives CASSHAGGSNQPQHF.

The CDR3 bases are TGTGCCAGCAGCTTAGGGACTAGCGGGAGCTCCTACAATGAGCAGTTCTTC. This encodes CASSLGTSGSSYNEQFF. The V and J genes are TRBV7-2 and TRBJ2-1, with 13 bases aligning to TRBD2. CDR1 and CDR2 (germline): SGHTA, FQGNSA. V gave up 1 base and J gave up 0 bases; unmatched junction bases: 0. The CDR3 totals 17 residues.

CDR3: CASSPKLALEQFF. CDR3 DNA: TGTGCCAGCAGCCCGAAACTAGCACTAGAGCAGTTCTTC. The rearrangement links TRBV7-2 to TRBJ2-1, with a tentative D call TRBD2 (6 bases). Germline V lookup: CDR1 SGHTA, CDR2 FQGNSA. The CDR3 is 13 amino acids. Between the trimmed V and J ends, which lost 5 bases and 10 bases, there was a span of 15 bases. Based on the CDR3 plus reference TRBV7-2 and TRBJ2-1, the full variable domain is GAGVSQSPSNKVTEKGKDVELRCDPISGHTALYWYRQSLGQGLEFLIYFQGNSAPDKSGLPSDRFSAERTGGSVSTLTIQRTQQEDSAVYLCASSPKLALEQFFGPGTRLTVL.

The V gene is TRBV24-1, the J gene TRBJ2-2, with 7 bases identical to TRBD1. Germline V CDR1 and CDR2: KGHDR, SFDVKD. The CDR3 extends over 17 amino acids. Trimming took 0 bases from V and 5 from J; bases not matched to a gene: 8. The CDR3 protein is CATSDLGGQYETGELFF. CDR3 DNA sequence: TGTGCCACCAGTGATTTGGGGGGACAGTACGAAACCGGGGAGCTGTTTTTT.

The chain uses TRBV4-1 and TRBJ1-2, with D hard to call. V lost 0 bases and J lost 8, with 22 bases in between. The length of the CDR3 is 17 residues. The germline V gene encodes CDR1 MGHRA and CDR2 YSYEKL. CDR3 sequence (DNA): TGCGCCAGCAGCCAAGATCTGAGGACTGAAAAAACCGGGGGCTACACCTTC. Translated, it gives CASSQDLRTEKTGGYTF.

The genes are TRBV7-9 and TRBJ1-2, with D perhaps matching TRBD1 (5 bases). V was shortened by 5 bases and J by 2 bases, with 12 bases between the two germline ends. Germline V CDR1 and CDR2: SEHNR, FQNEAQ (reference sequence). The CDR3 sequence is 14 residues long. CDR3 region: CASSPSDSNYGYTF. The DNA of the CDR3 is TGTGCCAGCAGCCCAAGCGACAGCAACTATGGCTACACCTTC.

J is TRBJ2-3 and V is TRBV4-1, with a weak D call TRBD2 (5 bases). V dropped 8 bases and J dropped 2 bases, with 17 bases sitting between them. The CDR3 extends over 15 amino acids. Per germline, CDR1 MGHRA and CDR2 YSYEKL. The CDR3 bases are TGCGCCAGCCGTATAGGACTGGCCTTCACAGATACGCAGTATTTT. Its protein is CASRIGLAFTDTQYF.

The chain links TRBV3-1 (or the pseudogene TRBV3-2) to TRBJ1-2; D is ambiguous. The germline gives CDR1 LGHDT, CDR2 YNNKEL (reference sequence). This CDR3 has 15 amino acids. Trimming took off 1 base at V and 2 bases at J, with 11 bases between the two ends. The CDR3 nucleotides are TGTGCCAGCAGCCAAGGCCAGCCCCTAAACTATGGCTACACCTTC. This encodes CASSQGQPLNYGYTF.

The chain links TRBV2 to TRBJ2-5; 7 bases map to TRBD1. The CDR3 length is 13 residues. The germline V gene has CDR1 SNHLY and CDR2 FYNNEI. Germline trimming cut 6 bases from V and 2 bases from J; bases unmatched to any gene: 3. CDR3 region: CASRRQGQETQYF. The CDR3 DNA follows: TGTGCCAGCAGGCGACAGGGACAAGAGACCCAGTACTTC.

About this clone itself: An end of the junction differs from the germline gene, which may be a read error. V and J are TRBV27 and TRBJ1-3; D is undetermined. CDR1 is MNHEY, CDR2 SMNVEV, per germline (reference sequence). The CDR3 has 17 residues. The CDR3 is CTSSLSGRGFTGNTIYF. The CDR3 region has the DNA TGTACCAGCAGTTTATCCGGCCGGGGTTTTACTGGAAACACCATATATTTT.

The gene calls are TRBV10-1 and TRBJ2-1, with D perhaps matching TRBD2 (6 bases). Germline V gives CDR1 WNHNN, CDR2 SYGVQD (reference sequence). The CDR3 covers 13 residues. Deletions cut 6 bases from V and 5 bases from J, with 11 bases between. In nucleotides, the CDR3 is TGCGCCAGCAGGCGGGATTTAAACAATGAGCAGTTCTTC. It specifies CASRRDLNNEQFF.

The gene calls are TRBV10-3 and TRBJ2-5; a possible D gene is TRBD2 (5 bases). The CDR3 has 14 amino acids. From germline, CDR1 is ENHRY and CDR2 SYGVKD. V lost 2 bases, J lost 4 bases, and 11 bases lay in between. CDR3 sequence (DNA): TGTGCCATCAGTGAGATCGGGGTATCAGAGACCCAGTACTTC. This translates into CAISEIGVSETQYF.

The V and J genes are TRBV24-1 and TRBJ1-2; D gene ambiguous. Germline V gene lookup returns CDR1 KGHDR and CDR2 SFDVKD. This CDR3 comprises 14 residues. Trimming left V 5 bases short and J 1 base short, with 10 bases between. This CDR3 reads CATSGAGINYGYTF. For the CDR3, the DNA is TGTGCCACCAGTGGAGCGGGGATTAACTATGGCTACACCTTC.

The V gene is TRBV9, the J gene TRBJ2-1; D is uncertain. The CDR3 length is 13 residues. Trimming removed 4 bases from V and 6 bases from J, with 11 bases in between. Per germline, CDR1 SGDLS and CDR2 YYNGEE. The CDR3 sequence is CASSPPTPNEQFF. The CDR3 DNA is TGTGCCAGCAGCCCTCCGACCCCCAATGAGCAGTTCTTC. The full variable domain, in which reference TRBV9 and TRBJ2-1 provide the parts outside the CDR3, is DSGVTQTPKHLITATGQRVTLRCSPRSGDLSVYWYQQSLDQGLQFLIQYYNGEERAKGNILERFSAQQFPDLHSELNLSSLELGDSALYFCASSPPTPNEQFFGPGTRLTVL.

As for this clone: Other nucleotide sequences in the sample specify the same CDR3. V usage is TRBV3-1 (or the pseudogene TRBV3-2) and J usage is TRBJ2-7, with 7 bases aligning to TRBD2. Germline CDR1 is LGHDT and CDR2 is YNNKEL (reference sequence). The CDR3 is 14 residues long. V shed 1 base and J 4 bases; nucleotides not matched to a gene: 4. CDR3: CASSQVSSGYEQYF. DNA of the CDR3: TGTGCCAGCAGCCAAGTGTCTAGCGGTTACGAGCAGTACTTC.

The J gene is TRBJ2-7, the V gene TRBV6-1; tentatively, D is TRBD1 (6 bases). The length of the CDR3 is 15 residues. Germline values: CDR1 MNHNS, CDR2 SASEGT. Between the trimmed V and J ends, which lost 0 bases and 3 bases, there was a span of 12 bases. CDR3 loop: CASSEAGDISYEQYF. The DNA for the CDR3 is TGTGCCAGCAGTGAAGCAGGGGACATCAGCTACGAGCAGTACTTC.